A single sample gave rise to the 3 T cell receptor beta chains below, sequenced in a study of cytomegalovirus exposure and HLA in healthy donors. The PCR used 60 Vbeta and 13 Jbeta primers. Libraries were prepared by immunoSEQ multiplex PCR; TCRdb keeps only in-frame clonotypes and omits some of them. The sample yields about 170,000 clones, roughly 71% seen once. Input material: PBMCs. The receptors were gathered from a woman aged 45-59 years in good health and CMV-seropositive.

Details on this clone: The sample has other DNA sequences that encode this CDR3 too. DNA for the CDR3: TGTGCCAGCAGCTTGTCACTAGCGGGCTCCTACAATGAGCAGTTCTTC. Its protein is CASSLSLAGSYNEQFF. The chain combines TRBV7-9 with TRBJ2-1; 9 bases are shared with TRBD2. Germline V gene lookup returns CDR1 SEHNR and CDR2 FQNEAQ (reference sequence). Trimming at V came to 3 bases and at J to 0 bases, leaving 3 bases not matched to a gene. This CDR3 spans 16 amino acids.

CDR3 sequence reads: CASSVTRGAGIYEQYF. DNA for the CDR3: TGTGCCAGCAGCGTAACACGGGGGGCCGGAATCTACGAGCAGTACTTC. The V gene is TRBV9, the J gene TRBJ2-7; the D gene is possibly TRBD2 (7 bases). The V end lost 1 base, the J end lost 3 bases, and 17 bases lay between the germline ends. This CDR3 spans 16 amino acids. CDR1 is SGDLS, CDR2 YYNGEE, per germline.

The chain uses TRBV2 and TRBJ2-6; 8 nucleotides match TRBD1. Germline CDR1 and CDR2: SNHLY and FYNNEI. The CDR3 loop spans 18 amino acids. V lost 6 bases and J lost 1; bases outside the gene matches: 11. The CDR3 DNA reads TGTGCCAGCAGGGGTGGACAGGGACAATTTTCTGGGGCCAACGTCCTGACTTTC. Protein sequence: CASRGGQGQFSGANVLTF.